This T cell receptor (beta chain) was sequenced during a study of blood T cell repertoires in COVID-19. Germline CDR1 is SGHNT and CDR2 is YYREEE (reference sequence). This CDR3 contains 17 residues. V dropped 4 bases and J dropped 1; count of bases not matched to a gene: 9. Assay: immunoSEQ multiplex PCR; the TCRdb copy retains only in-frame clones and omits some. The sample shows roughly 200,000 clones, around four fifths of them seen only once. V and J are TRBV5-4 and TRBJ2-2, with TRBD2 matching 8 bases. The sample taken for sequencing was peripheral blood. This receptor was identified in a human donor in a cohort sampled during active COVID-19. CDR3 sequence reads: CASSIYSGVGNTGELFF. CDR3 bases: TGTGCCAGCAGCATCTATAGCGGGGTTGGGAACACCGGGGAGCTGTTTTTT.